This T cell receptor beta chain was sequenced during a study of cytomegalovirus exposure and HLA in healthy donors. This clone was observed a few times. The antigen is not known. Mismatch with germline at one junction end may stem from a read error. Findings and caveats of the study: The majority of CMV-associated TCR beta chains were reported as apparently HLA-restricted in a later analysis. Later on, a genetic analysis was performed. It linked a missense variant in DCLRE1C with V- and J-gene trimming of TCR beta. CMV serostatus was the only recorded immune exposure for donors.

Vbeta (60) and Jbeta (13) primers were used in the PCR. Here immunoSEQ multiplex PCR was the method, and the copy in TCRdb shows in-frame clones only, minus some. The repertoire holds about 160,000 clones, with around 88% as singletons. CDR3 length: 11 amino acids. From germline, CDR1 is SNHLY and CDR2 FYNNEI. Sequencing was done on a sample of PBMCs. V gene TRBV2 combines with J gene TRBJ1-2, with TRBD1 matching over 8 bases. The origin of this receptor is a woman under 40 in good health and CMV-seronegative. The CDR3 nucleotides read TGTGCCAGCAGTGAAGTAGGGACAGGAGACTTC. It encodes CASSEVGTGDF.